The 17 T cell receptor beta chains below all came from one sample that was sequenced in a study of T cells in Graves' hyperthyroidism and ophthalmopathy (dated by TCRdb to between 2018 and 2020). The library was obtained by multiplex PCR. The sample was run on an Illumina HiSeq 2000. The TCR beta CDR3 regions were amplified from RNA transcripts. A first-round RT-PCR of the TCR CDR3 used the HTBI primer set with the Qiagen OneStep RT-PCR kit. The public reads were quality trimmed at Q25 with fastp and then assembled into clones with MiXCR by TCRdb, keeping productive beta chains. Every distinct CDR3 protein forms one entry, paired with its most common genes and DNA. The sample records 500,000 or so distinct CDR3 sequences, roughly a sixth of which are singletons. Less than 30% of the sample is taken by the ten largest. The sequenced material came from blood. The receptors were gathered from a woman aged 25 to 45 with Graves' ophthalmopathy.

This clonotype came up a few times. This chain connects TRBV7-9 to TRBJ2-7; 10 bases map to TRBD1. J was trimmed by 0 bases and V by 6 bases; bases with no gene match: 5. Germline CDR1 SEHNR, CDR2 FQNEAQ (reference sequence). The length of the CDR3 is 15 residues. CDR3 residues: CASRWGQGNSYEQYF. The CDR3 coding sequence is TGTGCCAGCAGATGGGGACAGGGGAACTCCTACGAGCAGTACTTC.

This clonotype was seen many times. The chain combines TRBV11-2 with TRBJ1-1, with D perhaps TRBD1 (5 bases). Germline CDR1 SGHAT, CDR2 FQNNGV. This CDR3 has 16 residues. With 5 bases removed from V and 6 bases from J, the gap between germline ends came to 22 bases. The CDR3 sequence is CASSPRGEGLGAEAFF. The DNA of the CDR3 is TGTGCCAGCAGCCCCCGGGGAGAGGGGTTAGGAGCTGAAGCTTTCTTT.

This clonotype was counted ten times or more. This rearrangement joins TRBV7-3 to TRBJ2-3; 8 nucleotides match TRBD1. The CDR3 is 16 amino acids. CDR1 and CDR2 from the germline V gene are SGHTA and FQGTGA. Losses at the gene ends were 3 bases for V and 4 bases for J; bases not matched to a gene: 9. CDR3 sequence reads: CASSFTGQGSADTQYF. For the CDR3, the DNA is TGTGCCAGCAGCTTTACCGGACAGGGTAGTGCAGATACGCAGTATTTT.

This clonotype occurred many times. This chain uses TRBV15 with TRBJ2-1; 10 positions agree with TRBD2. The V and J ends lost 5 bases and 6 bases, in that order; junction bases with no gene match: 10. Germline V lookup: CDR1 LNHNV, CDR2 YYDKDF (reference sequence). The CDR3 loop spans 16 amino acids. This CDR3 is CATSPGPASGGNEQFF. Here the CDR3 DNA reads TGTGCCACCAGCCCAGGGCCGGCTAGCGGGGGCAATGAGCAGTTCTTC. The full variable domain, rest sourced from reference TRBV15 and TRBJ2-1, is DAMVIQNPRYQVTQFGKPVTLSCSQTLNHNVMYWYQQKSSQAPKLLFHYYDKDFNNEADTPDNFQSRRPNTSFCFLDIRSPGLGDTAMYLCATSPGPASGGNEQFFGPGTRLTVL.

This clonotype was observed a handful of times. A single base separates this from a much larger clone, so it may be a read error. The conserved phenylalanine or tryptophan is not found at the CDR3 terminus, so this likely reflects a read error. This sequence joins TRBV5-1 and TRBJ2-7; tentatively, D is TRBD2 (6 bases). The length of the CDR3 is 15 residues. Deletions cut 0 bases from V and 7 bases from J, with 17 bases between. Germline V gene data show CDR1 as SGHRS and CDR2 as YFSETQ. CDR3 residues: CASSLAVAPSGEQYL. For the CDR3, the DNA is TGCGCCAGCAGCTTGGCGGTAGCACCCAGCGGGGAGCAGTACCTC.

V gene TRBV6-5 combines with J gene TRBJ2-2; D is possibly TRBD2 (5 bases). Trimming took off 1 base at V and 4 bases at J, with 10 bases between the two ends. Germline V gene sequence: CDR1 MNHEY, CDR2 SVGAGI. The CDR3 contains 15 residues. The CDR3 spells CASSYLDLFTGELFF. Written as DNA, the CDR3 is TGTGCCAGCAGTTACTTGGACTTATTCACCGGGGAGCTGTTTTTT.

As concerns this clonotype: This may come from a read error, since a much larger clone is one base off. This sequence joins TRBV29-1 and TRBJ2-1; 8 bases are shared with TRBD2. Germline V gives CDR1 SQVTM, CDR2 ANQGSEA. There are 13 residues in the CDR3. CDR3 in amino acids: CSVEREERNEQSF. In DNA form, the CDR3 reads TGCAGCGTTGAGCGGGAGGAGAGGAATGAGCAGTCCTTC.

This clonotype was observed at least ten times. The chain recombines TRBV3-1 with TRBJ1-2; D unresolved. Germline V gene lookup returns CDR1 LGHDT and CDR2 YNNKEL (reference sequence). Trimming stripped 10 bases from V and 5 bases from J, with 26 bases between. The CDR3 extends over 16 amino acids. The CDR3 nucleotides are TGTGCCACAGCAGCCAAGGGAACCCACAAAGGATATGGCTACACCTTC. This encodes CATAAKGTHKGYGYTF.

This clonotype was observed many times. The gene calls are TRBV6-2 or TRBV6-3 and TRBJ2-7, with D perhaps given as TRBD1 or TRBD2 (5 bases each). The CDR3 loop spans 17 amino acids. Between the trimmed V and J ends, which lost 0 bases and 5 bases, there was a span of 20 bases. Germline CDR1 is MNHEY and CDR2 is SVGEGT. The CDR3 sequence: CASSYSTATRGRDEQYF. The CDR3 DNA reads as TGTGCCAGCAGTTACTCGACGGCCACGAGGGGAAGGGACGAGCAGTACTTC.

This clonotype was seen ten or more times. V usage is TRBV2 and J usage is TRBJ2-5; TRBD1 aligns across 8 bases. J gave up 5 bases and V 6 bases, and 5 bases lay outside the gene matches. Germline V CDR1 and CDR2: SNHLY, FYNNEI. This CDR3 spans 13 amino acids. This chain's CDR3 is CASREDRAETQYF. The CDR3 DNA is TGTGCCAGCAGAGAGGACAGGGCGGAGACCCAGTACTTC.

Comment on this clonotype: A read error may explain this, as a much larger clone is one base away. The chain links TRBV6-1 to TRBJ2-1, with 12 bases aligning to TRBD2. The CDR3 sequence is 15 residues long. V was clipped by 7 bases and J by 10 bases; unmatched bases: 11. Germline CDR1 and CDR2: MNHNS and SASEGT. The CDR3 DNA follows: TGTGCCAGCACAGAGACCCGACTAGCGGGAGACGAGCAGTTCTTC. Its translation is CASTETRLAGDEQFF.

This clonotype was seen repeatedly, ten times or more. The chain employs TRBV7-3 and TRBJ2-6; D call uncertain. V dropped 5 bases and J dropped 1 base, with 15 bases sitting between them. The CDR3 is 17 amino acids. The germline CDR1 and CDR2 sequences are SGHTA and FQGTGA. DNA of the CDR3: TGTGCCAGCAGCCCGATGGTCGTGGTTTCTGGGGCCAACGTCCTGACTTTC. Protein sequence: CASSPMVVVSGANVLTF.

This chain joins TRBV7-8 and TRBJ1-5; maybe TRBD1 (6 bases). Looked up from germline, CDR1 is SGHVS and CDR2 is FQNEAQ. V was cut by 4 bases and J by 6 bases, with 13 bases left in between. The CDR3 has 14 residues. CDR3 in amino acids: CASSWTDGSQPQHF. DNA of the CDR3: TGTGCCAGCAGCTGGACAGATGGGAGTCAGCCCCAGCATTTT.

This chain connects TRBV9 to TRBJ2-1; D is possibly TRBD1 (6 bases). V gave up 0 bases and J gave up 0 bases, with 10 bases separating them. Germline assignment: CDR1 SGDLS and CDR2 YYNGEE. The CDR3 extends over 16 amino acids. DNA for the CDR3: TGTGCCAGCAGCGTAGAACCCAGGGGCTCCTACAATGAGCAGTTCTTC. Translation: CASSVEPRGSYNEQFF.

This clonotype was detected many times. The chain joins TRBV30 to TRBJ1-2; weak D call: TRBD1 (5 bases). CDR1 is GTSNPN, CDR2 SVGIG, per germline (reference sequence). The CDR3 extends over 13 amino acids. V was cut by 3 bases and J by 5 bases, with 13 bases left in between. The CDR3 loop reads CAWSLPGLYGYTF. CDR3 bases: TGTGCCTGGAGCTTACCGGGACTTTATGGCTACACCTTC.

In its sample, this clonotype was seen many times. The V call is TRBV7-8, the J call TRBJ2-4; D is possibly TRBD2 (6 bases). Trimming left V 5 bases short and J 8 bases short, with 16 bases between. The CDR3 runs to 14 residues. In germline, CDR1 is SGHVS, CDR2 FQNEAQ. The CDR3 DNA sequence: TGTGCCAGCAGCCCGCGGGACGCAAACCACATTCAGTACTTC. This encodes CASSPRDANHIQYF.

The rearrangement uses TRBV10-3 and TRBJ2-7, with D unresolved. This CDR3 region has 13 residues. CDR1 is ENHRY and CDR2 is SYGVKD in the germline V gene. The germline V and J ends were trimmed by 2 bases and 3 bases, with 8 bases remaining between them. This CDR3 is CAISEPSFYEQYF. For the CDR3, the DNA is TGTGCCATCAGTGAGCCATCTTTCTACGAGCAGTACTTC.